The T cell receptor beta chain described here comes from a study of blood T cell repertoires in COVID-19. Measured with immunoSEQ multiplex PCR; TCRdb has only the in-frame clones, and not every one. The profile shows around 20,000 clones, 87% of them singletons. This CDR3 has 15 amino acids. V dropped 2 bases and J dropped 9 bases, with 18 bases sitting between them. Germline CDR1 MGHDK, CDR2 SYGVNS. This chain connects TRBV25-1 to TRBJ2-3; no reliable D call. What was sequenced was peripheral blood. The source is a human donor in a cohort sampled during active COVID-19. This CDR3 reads CASSEPGTSQITQYF. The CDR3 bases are TGTGCCAGCAGTGAACCCGGAACTTCACAGATAACGCAGTATTTT.